This T cell receptor beta chain was obtained from a study of CD8 T cells in Susac syndrome. General observations from the study: Only a relatively small number of individuals were included in the TCR sequencing and HLA analysis.

The sample holds one count of this clonotype. Its cognate antigen is unknown. After extraction with the RNeasy kit, about 0.45 to 1 ug of the RNA was reverse transcribed using random hexamers. TCRdb re-analysed the immunoSEQ multiplex PCR reads in MiXCR, keeping a single row per CDR3 protein. The sample consists of around 130,000 distinct CDR3 sequences, over 75% of them appearing once. Germline assignment: CDR1 SEHNR and CDR2 FQNEAQ (reference sequence). V was clipped by 4 bases and J by 4 bases; unmatched bases: 3. This CDR3 is built from 13 residues. The J gene is TRBJ1-2, the V gene TRBV7-9, with TRBD1 matching 7 bases. This sequence was found in a human donor with multiple sclerosis. Sequencing used CD8+ T cells from PBMCs. The CDR3 DNA is TGTGCCAGCAGCTCGCAGGGGGTCTATGGCTACACCTTC. The encoded protein is CASSSQGVYGYTF.